What follows are 11 T cell receptor beta chains derived from one specimen sequenced in a study of glioma-infiltrating T cells after dendritic cell vaccination. Some clones are missing from TCRdb's copy, which holds only in-frame ones; the method was immunoSEQ multiplex PCR. The sample shows fewer than 85,000 clones, about 90% of them seen only once. The source material was blood, sampled before dendritic cell vaccination. These receptors were taken from a human donor with glioblastoma.

The rearrangement joins TRBV10-1 to TRBJ2-7; D possibly corresponds to TRBD1 (6 bases). The length of the CDR3 is 13 residues. V was trimmed by 7 bases and J by 6 bases, leaving 16 bases between them. From germline, CDR1 is WNHNN and CDR2 SYGVQD (reference sequence). This CDR3 reads CASNRQDPLEQYF. The CDR3 coding sequence is TGCGCCAGCAACCGACAGGATCCTCTCGAGCAGTACTTC.

This chain uses TRBV6-1 with TRBJ1-1, with 7 bases aligning to TRBD1. The CDR3 is made up of 15 amino acids. V lost 1 base to trimming and J lost 5 bases; unmatched junction nucleotides: 7. Germline V gene lookup returns CDR1 MNHNS and CDR2 SASEGT. CDR3 sequence reads: CASSEETSGGTEAFF. CDR3 coding DNA: TGTGCCAGCAGTGAAGAGACCTCAGGGGGGACTGAAGCTTTCTTT.

The chain uses TRBV18 and TRBJ2-5, with 10 bases matching TRBD1. This CDR3 region has 16 residues. The germline CDR1 and CDR2 sequences are KGHSH and LQKENI. The V and J ends lost 1 base and 2 bases, in that order; junction bases with no gene match: 4. The CDR3 coding sequence is TGTGCCAGCTCACCACGACAGGGGGCTACTCAAGAGACCCAGTACTTC. Its translation: CASSPRQGATQETQYF. Based on the CDR3 plus reference TRBV18 and TRBJ2-5, the full variable domain is NAGVMQNPRHLVRRRGQEARLRCSPMKGHSHVYWYRQLPEEGLKFMVYLQKENIIDESGMPKERFSAEFPKEGPSILRIQQVVRGDSAAYFCASSPRQGATQETQYFGPGTRLLVL.

V and J are TRBV7-8 and TRBJ1-5, with TRBD1 matching 7 bases. Germline V gene lookup returns CDR1 SGHVS and CDR2 FQNEAQ. The CDR3 has 15 residues. With V trimmed by 5 bases and J by 4 bases, 8 bases remained unmatched. The CDR3 sequence is CASSPDRWSNQPQHF. The CDR3, as DNA: TGTGCCAGCAGCCCGGACAGGTGGTCAAATCAGCCCCAGCATTTT. The full variable domain, with the rest looked up from reference TRBV7-8 and TRBJ1-5, is GAGVSQSPRYKVAKRGQDVALRCDPISGHVSLFWYQQALGQGPEFLTYFQNEAQLDKSGLPSDRFFAERPEGSVSTLKIQRTQQEDSAVYLCASSPDRWSNQPQHFGDGTRLSIL.

This chain uses TRBV25-1 with TRBJ2-1; D is perhaps TRBD2 (6 bases). The CDR3 covers 15 residues. The V end was cut by 3 bases, the J end by 9 bases, with 18 bases between. The germline V gene encodes CDR1 MGHDK and CDR2 SYGVNS. The CDR3 loop is CASSDIRGHGSEQFF. The CDR3 DNA sequence: TGTGCCAGCAGTGACATTCGGGGCCACGGGAGTGAGCAGTTCTTC.

The V gene is TRBV27, the J gene TRBJ1-3, with D unresolved. The V gene lost 2 bases and the J gene lost 3 bases, with 5 bases spanning the gap. CDR1 is MNHEY and CDR2 is SMNVEV in the germline V gene (reference sequence). There are 13 residues in the CDR3. The CDR3 reads CASSLTRGNTIYF. CDR3 bases: TGTGCCAGCAGTTTAACGCGTGGAAACACCATATATTTT.

J is TRBJ2-1 and V is TRBV5-1, with TRBD1 identical over 8 bases. Germline CDR1 reads SGHRS; CDR2 reads YFSETQ. The CDR3 is 14 amino acids. V gave up 8 bases and J gave up 3 bases; unmatched junction bases: 7. The CDR3 DNA reads as TGCGCCAGAAGCCGGGACAGGTGCTACAATGAGCAGTTCTTC. Translating gives CARSRDRCYNEQFF.

This clone occurred a few times. J is TRBJ1-1 and V is TRBV29-1; D is ambiguous. Trimming removed 4 bases from V and 1 base from J, with 7 bases in between. Looked up from germline, CDR1 is SQVTM and CDR2 is ANQGSEA. This CDR3 contains 12 residues. The CDR3 sequence: CSVGKSNTEAFF. In DNA form, the CDR3 reads TGCAGCGTTGGTAAATCGAACACTGAAGCTTTCTTT. Full variable domain (missing parts from reference TRBV29-1 and TRBJ1-1): SAVISQKPSRDICQRGTSLTIQCQVDSQVTMMFWYRQQPGQSLTLIATANQGSEATYESGFVIDKFPISRPNLTFSTLTVSNMSPEDSSIYLCSVGKSNTEAFFGQGTRLTVV.

This clone was recorded once. V usage is TRBV19 and J usage is TRBJ1-1; D uncertain. The CDR3 runs 13 residues. V was trimmed by 2 bases and J by 3 bases, leaving 7 bases between them. The germline gives CDR1 LNHDA, CDR2 SQIVND (reference sequence). This CDR3 is CASSIISDTEAFF. In nucleotides, the CDR3 is TGTGCCAGTAGTATAATATCGGACACTGAAGCTTTCTTT.

The gene calls are TRBV6-1 and TRBJ2-1; no reliable D call. This CDR3 region has 14 residues. Germline CDR1 is MNHNS and CDR2 is SASEGT. The V gene lost 7 bases and the J gene lost 0 bases, with 10 bases spanning the gap. CDR3 DNA: TGTGCCAGCACGCACGGGTCCTCCTACAATGAGCAGTTCTTC. Translated, it gives CASTHGSSYNEQFF.

The chain employs TRBV2 and TRBJ1-5; D is undetermined. CDR1 is SNHLY, CDR2 FYNNEI, per germline. CDR3 length: 17 amino acids. Trimming removed 1 base at V and 7 bases at J, with 20 bases between. The CDR3 nucleotides are TGTGCCAGCAGTGAAGGGTTGGGCATAAGAACAGAACAGCCCCAGCATTTT. This translates into CASSEGLGIRTEQPQHF.